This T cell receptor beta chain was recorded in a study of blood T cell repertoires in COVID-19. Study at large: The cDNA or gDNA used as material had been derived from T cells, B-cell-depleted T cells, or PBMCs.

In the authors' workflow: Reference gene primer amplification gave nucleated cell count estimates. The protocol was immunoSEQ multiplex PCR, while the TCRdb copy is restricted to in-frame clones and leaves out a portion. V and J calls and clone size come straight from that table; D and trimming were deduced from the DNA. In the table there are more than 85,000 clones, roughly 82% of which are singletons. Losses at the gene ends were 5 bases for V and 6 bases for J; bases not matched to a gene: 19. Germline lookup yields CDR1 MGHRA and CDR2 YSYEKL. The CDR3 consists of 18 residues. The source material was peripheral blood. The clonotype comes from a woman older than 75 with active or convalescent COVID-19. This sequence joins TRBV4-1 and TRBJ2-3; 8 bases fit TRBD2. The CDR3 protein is CASSDTRGAGAPIDTQYF. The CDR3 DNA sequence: TGCGCCAGCAGCGATACGAGGGGAGCGGGAGCCCCGATTGATACGCAGTATTTT.